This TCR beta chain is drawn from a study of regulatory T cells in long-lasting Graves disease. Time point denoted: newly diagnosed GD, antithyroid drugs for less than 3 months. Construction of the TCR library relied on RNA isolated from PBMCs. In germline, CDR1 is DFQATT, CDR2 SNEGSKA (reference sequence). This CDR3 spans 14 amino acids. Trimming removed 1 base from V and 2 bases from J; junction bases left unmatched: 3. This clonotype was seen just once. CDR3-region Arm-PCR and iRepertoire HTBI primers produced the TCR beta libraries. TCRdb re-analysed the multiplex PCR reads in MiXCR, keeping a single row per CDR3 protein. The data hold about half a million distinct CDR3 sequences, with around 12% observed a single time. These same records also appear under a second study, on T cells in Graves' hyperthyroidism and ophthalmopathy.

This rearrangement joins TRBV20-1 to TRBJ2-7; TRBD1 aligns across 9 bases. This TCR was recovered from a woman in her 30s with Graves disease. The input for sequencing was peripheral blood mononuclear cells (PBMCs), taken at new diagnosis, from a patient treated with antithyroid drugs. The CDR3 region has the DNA TGCAGTGCTAGAGGGACAGGGGATACCTACGAGCAGTACTTC. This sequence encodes CSARGTGDTYEQYF.